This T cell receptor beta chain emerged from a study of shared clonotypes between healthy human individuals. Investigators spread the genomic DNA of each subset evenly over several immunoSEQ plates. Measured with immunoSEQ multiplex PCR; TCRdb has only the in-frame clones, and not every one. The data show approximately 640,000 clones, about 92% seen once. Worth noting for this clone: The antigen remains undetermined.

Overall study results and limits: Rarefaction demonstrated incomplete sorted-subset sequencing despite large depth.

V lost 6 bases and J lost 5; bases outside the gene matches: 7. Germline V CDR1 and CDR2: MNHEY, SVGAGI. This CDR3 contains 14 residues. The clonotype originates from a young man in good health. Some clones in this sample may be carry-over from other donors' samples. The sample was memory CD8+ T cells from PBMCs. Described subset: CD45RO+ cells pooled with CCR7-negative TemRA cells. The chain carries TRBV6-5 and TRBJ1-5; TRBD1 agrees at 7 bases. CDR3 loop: CASSPGQSHQPQHF. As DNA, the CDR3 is TGTGCCAGCAGCCCGGGACAGTCCCATCAGCCCCAGCATTTT.